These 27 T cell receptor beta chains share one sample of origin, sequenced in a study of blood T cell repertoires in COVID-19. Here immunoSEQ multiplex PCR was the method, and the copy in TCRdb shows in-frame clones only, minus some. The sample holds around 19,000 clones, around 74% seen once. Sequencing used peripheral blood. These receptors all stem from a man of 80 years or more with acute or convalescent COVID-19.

CDR3 DNA: TGTGCCAGCAGTGTCCGCGCAACTAGCGGGGGGCTCTCCTACAATGAGCAGTTCTTC. It specifies CASSVRATSGGLSYNEQFF. V is TRBV6-1 and J is TRBJ2-1, with 12 bases fitting TRBD2. The V gene end was trimmed by 4 bases and the J gene end by 0 bases; junction bases not matched to a gene: 10. CDR1 and CDR2 (germline): MNHNS, SASEGT. The CDR3 sequence is 19 residues long.

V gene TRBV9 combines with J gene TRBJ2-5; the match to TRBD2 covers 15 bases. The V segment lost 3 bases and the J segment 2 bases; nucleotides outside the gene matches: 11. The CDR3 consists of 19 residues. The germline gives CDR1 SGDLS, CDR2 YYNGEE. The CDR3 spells CASSAPGLAGGGGQETQYF. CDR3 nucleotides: TGTGCCAGCAGCGCCCCCGGACTAGCGGGAGGGGGCGGACAAGAGACCCAGTACTTC.

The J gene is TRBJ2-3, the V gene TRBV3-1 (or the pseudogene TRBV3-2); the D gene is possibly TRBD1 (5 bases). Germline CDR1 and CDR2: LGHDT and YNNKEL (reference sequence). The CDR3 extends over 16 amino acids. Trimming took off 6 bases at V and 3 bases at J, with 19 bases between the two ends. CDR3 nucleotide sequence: TGTGCCAGCAGTTTCTCTAGGGGTCGTTTGACAGATACGCAGTATTTT. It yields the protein CASSFSRGRLTDTQYF.

The DNA for the CDR3 is TGTGCCAGCAGTCGTCTGAGCGGGAGAGTTAGGGATGAGCAGTTCTTC. It is translated as CASSRLSGRVRDEQFF. J is TRBJ2-1 and V is TRBV5-6; TRBD2 matches 8 bases. The trim removed 5 bases at V and 8 bases at J, leaving 15 bases unmatched. CDR1 and CDR2 (germline): SGHDT, YYEEEE. This CDR3 comprises 16 residues.

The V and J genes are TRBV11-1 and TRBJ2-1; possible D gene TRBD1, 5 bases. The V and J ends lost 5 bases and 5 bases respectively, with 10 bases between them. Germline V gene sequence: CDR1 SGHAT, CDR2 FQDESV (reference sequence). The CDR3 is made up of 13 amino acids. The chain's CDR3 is CASSLHRHNEQFF. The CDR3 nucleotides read TGTGCCAGCAGCCTCCACAGGCACAATGAGCAGTTCTTC.

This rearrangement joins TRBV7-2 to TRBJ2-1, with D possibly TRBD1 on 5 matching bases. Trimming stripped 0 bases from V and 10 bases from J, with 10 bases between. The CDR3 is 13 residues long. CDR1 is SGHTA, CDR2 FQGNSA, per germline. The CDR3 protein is CASSLAQGTEQFF. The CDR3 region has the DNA TGTGCCAGCAGCTTAGCCCAGGGCACCGAGCAGTTCTTC.

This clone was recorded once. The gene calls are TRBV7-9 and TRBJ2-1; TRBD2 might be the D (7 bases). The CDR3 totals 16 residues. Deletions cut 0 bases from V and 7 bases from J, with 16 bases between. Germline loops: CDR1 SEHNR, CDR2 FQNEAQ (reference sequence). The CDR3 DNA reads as TGTGCCAGCAGCTTAGCGCAGGGGCGGGGACTAAATGAGCAGTTCTTC. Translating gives CASSLAQGRGLNEQFF.

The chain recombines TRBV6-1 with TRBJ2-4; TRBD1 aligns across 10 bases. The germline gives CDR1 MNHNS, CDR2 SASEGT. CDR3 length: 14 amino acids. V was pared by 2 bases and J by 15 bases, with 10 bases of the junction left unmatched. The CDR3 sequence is CASSERRTGGRLYF. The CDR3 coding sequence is TGTGCCAGCAGTGAACGGAGGACAGGGGGGCGTCTGTACTTC.

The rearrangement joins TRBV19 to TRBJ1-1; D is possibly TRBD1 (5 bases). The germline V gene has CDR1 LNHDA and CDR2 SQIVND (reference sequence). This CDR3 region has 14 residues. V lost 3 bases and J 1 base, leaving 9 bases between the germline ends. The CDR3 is CASSIGGQNTEAFF. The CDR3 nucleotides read TGTGCCAGTAGTATTGGCGGACAGAACACTGAAGCTTTCTTT. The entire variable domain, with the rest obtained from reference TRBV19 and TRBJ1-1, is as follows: DGGITQSPKYLFRKEGQNVTLSCEQNLNHDAMYWYRQDPGQGLRLIYYSQIVNDFQKGDIAEGYSVSREKKESFPLTVTSAQKNPTAFYLCASSIGGQNTEAFFGQGTRLTVV.

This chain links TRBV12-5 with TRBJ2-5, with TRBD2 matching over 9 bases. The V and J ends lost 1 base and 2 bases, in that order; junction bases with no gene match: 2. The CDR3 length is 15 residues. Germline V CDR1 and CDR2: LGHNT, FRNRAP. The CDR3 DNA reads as TGTGCTAGTGGTTTGGGACTAGCGGTACAAGAGACCCAGTACTTC. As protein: CASGLGLAVQETQYF.

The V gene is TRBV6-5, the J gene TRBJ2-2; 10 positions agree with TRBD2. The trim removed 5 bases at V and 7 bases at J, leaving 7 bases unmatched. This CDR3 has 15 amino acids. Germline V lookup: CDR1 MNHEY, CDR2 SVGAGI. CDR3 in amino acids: CASSPLAGVSGELFF. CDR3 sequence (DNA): TGTGCCAGCAGTCCCCTAGCGGGAGTCAGCGGGGAGCTGTTTTTT.

CDR3 amino acids: CASSLWRTIDQPQHF. In nucleotides, the CDR3 is TGTGCCAGCAGCTTATGGCGGACAATTGATCAGCCCCAGCATTTT. This chain joins TRBV7-8 and TRBJ1-5, with a tentative D call TRBD1 (5 bases). Trimming left V 2 bases short and J 5 bases short, with 13 bases between. The CDR3 loop spans 15 amino acids. Germline CDR1 and CDR2: SGHVS and FQNEAQ.

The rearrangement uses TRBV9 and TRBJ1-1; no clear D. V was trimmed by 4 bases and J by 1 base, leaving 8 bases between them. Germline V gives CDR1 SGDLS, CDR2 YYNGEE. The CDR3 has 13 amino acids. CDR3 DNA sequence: TGTGCCAGCAGCCCTACGGGGAACACTGAAGCTTTCTTT. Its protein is CASSPTGNTEAFF.

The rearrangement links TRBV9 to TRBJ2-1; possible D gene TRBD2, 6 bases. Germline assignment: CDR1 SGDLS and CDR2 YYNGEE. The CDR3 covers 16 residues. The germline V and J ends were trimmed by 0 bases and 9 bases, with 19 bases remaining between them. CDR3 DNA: TGTGCCAGCAGCGTAGAGGGTGGCGCTCACGGGAGTGAGCAGTTCTTC. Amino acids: CASSVEGGAHGSEQFF.

The CDR3 nucleotides are TGCGCCAGCAGCTCCGGGACAGGCTCTGGAAACACCATATATTTT. As protein: CASSSGTGSGNTIYF. V is TRBV5-1 and J is TRBJ1-3; 8 bases are shared with TRBD1. This CDR3 comprises 15 residues. V lost 3 bases to trimming and J lost 0 bases; unmatched junction nucleotides: 2. Per the germline V gene, CDR1 is SGHRS and CDR2 is YFSETQ.

CDR3 amino acids: CATGSSSGSFYEQYF. The CDR3 region has the DNA TGTGCCACCGGTAGTTCTAGCGGGTCCTTCTACGAGCAGTACTTC. The chain is built from TRBV10-3 and TRBJ2-7; the match to TRBD2 covers 8 bases. V shed 10 bases and J 3 bases; nucleotides not matched to a gene: 14. The germline gives CDR1 ENHRY, CDR2 SYGVKD. The CDR3 is 15 residues long.

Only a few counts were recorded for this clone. The CDR3 reads CASSRNTGALPYEQYF. In nucleotides, the CDR3 is TGTGCCAGTAGTAGGAATACAGGGGCCTTGCCCTACGAGCAGTACTTC. The chain carries TRBV19 and TRBJ2-7; 7 bases are a match to TRBD1. From germline, CDR1 is LNHDA and CDR2 SQIVND (reference sequence). The CDR3 length is 16 residues. V was clipped by 4 bases and J by 2 bases; unmatched bases: 11. Combining the CDR3 with reference TRBV19 and TRBJ2-7 gives the whole variable domain DGGITQSPKYLFRKEGQNVTLSCEQNLNHDAMYWYRQDPGQGLRLIYYSQIVNDFQKGDIAEGYSVSREKKESFPLTVTSAQKNPTAFYLCASSRNTGALPYEQYFGPGTRLTVT.

This CDR3 is CASSSQLAGGYNEQFF. CDR3 coding DNA: TGCGCCAGCAGCTCTCAACTAGCGGGAGGGTACAATGAGCAGTTCTTC. The V gene is TRBV5-1, the J gene TRBJ2-1, with 13 nucleotides matching TRBD2. The CDR3 spans 16 residues. Trimming took 3 bases from V and 4 from J; bases not matched to a gene: 4. Germline V gene sequence: CDR1 SGHRS, CDR2 YFSETQ.

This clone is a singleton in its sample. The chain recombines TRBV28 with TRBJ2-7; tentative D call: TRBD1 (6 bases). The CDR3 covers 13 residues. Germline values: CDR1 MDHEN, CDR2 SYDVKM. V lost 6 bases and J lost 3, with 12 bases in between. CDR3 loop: CASRTQQGYEQYF. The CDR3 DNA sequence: TGTGCCAGCAGAACACAACAGGGCTACGAGCAGTACTTC.

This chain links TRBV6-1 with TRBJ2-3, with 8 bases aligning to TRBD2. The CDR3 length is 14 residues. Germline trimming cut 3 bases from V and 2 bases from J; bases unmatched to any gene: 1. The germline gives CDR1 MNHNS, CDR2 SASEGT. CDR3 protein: CASSEGLDTDTQYF. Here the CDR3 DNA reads TGTGCCAGCAGTGAGGGACTAGACACAGATACGCAGTATTTT.

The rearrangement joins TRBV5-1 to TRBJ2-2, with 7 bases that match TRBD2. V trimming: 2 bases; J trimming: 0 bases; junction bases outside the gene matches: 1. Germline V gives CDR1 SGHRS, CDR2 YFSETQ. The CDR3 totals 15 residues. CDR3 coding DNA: TGCGCCAGCAGCTTAAGCGGGACGAACACCGGGGAGCTGTTTTTT. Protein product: CASSLSGTNTGELFF.

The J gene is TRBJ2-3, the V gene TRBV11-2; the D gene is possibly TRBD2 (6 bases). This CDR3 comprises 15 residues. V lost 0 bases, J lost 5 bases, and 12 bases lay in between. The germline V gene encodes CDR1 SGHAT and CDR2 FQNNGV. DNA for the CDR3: TGTGCCAGCAGCTTAGACGGGACTGGCGGAGATACGCAGTATTTT. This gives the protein CASSLDGTGGDTQYF.

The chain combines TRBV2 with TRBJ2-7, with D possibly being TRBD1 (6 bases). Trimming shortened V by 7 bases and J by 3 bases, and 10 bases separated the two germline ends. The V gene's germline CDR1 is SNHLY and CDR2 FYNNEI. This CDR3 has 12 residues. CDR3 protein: CASTLQGYEQYF. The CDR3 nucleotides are TGTGCCAGCACCCTACAGGGCTACGAGCAGTACTTC.

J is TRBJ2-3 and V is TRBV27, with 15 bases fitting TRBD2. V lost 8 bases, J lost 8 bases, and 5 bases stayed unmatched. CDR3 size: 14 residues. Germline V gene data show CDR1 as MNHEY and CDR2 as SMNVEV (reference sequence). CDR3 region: CASRMGLAGGTQYF. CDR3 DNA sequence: TGTGCCAGCCGGATGGGACTAGCGGGAGGTACGCAGTATTTT.

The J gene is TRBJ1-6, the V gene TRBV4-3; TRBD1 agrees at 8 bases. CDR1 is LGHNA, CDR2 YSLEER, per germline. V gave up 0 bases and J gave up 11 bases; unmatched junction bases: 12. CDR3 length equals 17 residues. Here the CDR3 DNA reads TGCGCCAGCAGCCAAGATTACAGTAGGACAGGGTGGCCACCCCTCCACTTT. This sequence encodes CASSQDYSRTGWPPLHF.

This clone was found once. CDR3 region: CASSFRQGAYEQYF. CDR3 nucleotides: TGCGCCAGCAGCTTTCGACAGGGGGCTTACGAGCAGTACTTC. The J gene is TRBJ2-7, the V gene TRBV5-1, with 10 bases fitting TRBD1. The junction had 3 bases not matched to a gene; V was cut back by 2 bases and J by 4 bases. This CDR3 spans 14 amino acids. Per the germline V gene, CDR1 is SGHRS and CDR2 is YFSETQ.

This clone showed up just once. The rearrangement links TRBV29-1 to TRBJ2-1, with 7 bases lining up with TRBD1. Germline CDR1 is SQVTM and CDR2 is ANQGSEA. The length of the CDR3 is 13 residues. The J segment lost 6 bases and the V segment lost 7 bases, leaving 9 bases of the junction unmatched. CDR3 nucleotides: TGCAGCGCTCATACCCCAGGGGGCAATGAGCAGTTCTTC. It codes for CSAHTPGGNEQFF.